This is a list of T cell receptor beta chains from one sample in a study of shared clonotypes between healthy human individuals. Data came from immunoSEQ multiplex PCR; TCRdb stores just in-frame clones and leaves some out. Of 660,000 or so clones in the sample, approximately 96% were seen once. Sample: naive CD8+ T cells sorted from blood. The receptors were gathered from a woman aged 25 to 39 in good health. CDR3s include the opening cysteine and the closing phenylalanine or tryptophan. Each record gives: CDR3 length, clone size, V gene, D gene, J gene, CDR3 protein, CDR3 DNA. The D gene is left open where the match is weak. The size field is filled for only some rows; it gives once, few, many or a size class.

>14|NA|TRBV6-5|NA|TRBJ2-7
CASSYSKGGYEQYF
TGTGCCAGCAGTTACTCGAAGGGGGGGTACGAGCAGTACTTC
>16|NA|TRBV27|NA|TRBJ2-6
CASSPLTGTGANVLTF
TGTGCCAGCAGTCCCCTGACAGGCACTGGGGCCAACGTCCTGACTTTC
>14|once|TRBV2|TRBD1|TRBJ2-5
CASMLQGAAETQYF
TGTGCCAGCATGTTACAGGGGGCGGCGGAGACCCAGTACTTC
>13|once|TRBV28|TRBD1|TRBJ1-2
CASSLVGQDGYTF
TGTGCCAGCAGTTTAGTGGGACAGGATGGCTACACCTTC
>14|NA|TRBV27|TRBD1|TRBJ2-7
CASSETGTTYEQYF
TGTGCCAGCAGTGAGACAGGGACCACCTACGAGCAGTACTTC
>15|NA|TRBV19|NA|TRBJ1-4
CASSERSRLRLLLFF
TGTGCCAGTAGTGAGCGCAGCCGTCTCCGTCTTTTGCTGTTTTTT
>15|NA|TRBV11-2|NA|TRBJ2-1
CASSLGPGVANEQFF
TGTGCCAGCAGCTTGGGACCGGGCGTTGCGAATGAGCAGTTCTTC
>15|NA|TRBV19|NA|TRBJ2-2
CASSIYGMNTGELFF
TGTGCCAGTAGTATCTATGGGATGAACACCGGGGAGCTGTTTTTT
>13|NA|TRBV28|NA|TRBJ2-1
CASSPGPLNEQFF
TGTGCCAGCAGTCCCGGACCCCTCAATGAGCAGTTCTTC
>14|few|TRBV9|NA|TRBJ2-7
CASSVAWGTYEQYF
TGTGCCAGCAGCGTAGCCTGGGGGACCTACGAGCAGTACTTC
>13|NA|TRBV27|NA|TRBJ2-7
CASSFGSGYEQYF
TGTGCCAGCAGTTTTGGCAGCGGTTACGAGCAGTACTTC
>13|NA|TRBV28|NA|TRBJ2-3
CASSLYLPDTQYF
TGTGCCAGCAGTTTATATTTACCGGATACGCAGTATTTT
>19|NA|TRBV27|NA|TRBJ2-1
CASSLTSPQVVWVYNEQFF
TGTGCCAGCAGTTTAACCTCGCCTCAGGTAGTGTGGGTCTACAATGAGCAGTTCTTC
>18|NA|TRBV27|NA|TRBJ2-7
CASMSGRTSRGKGDEQYF
TGTGCCAGCATGTCTGGGCGGACCTCCAGAGGCAAAGGTGACGAGCAGTACTTC
>16|NA|TRBV27|TRBD1|TRBJ2-2
CASSLSRTGLTGELFF
TGTGCCAGCAGTTTATCCAGGACAGGGCTCACCGGGGAGCTGTTTTTT
>14|NA|TRBV6-5|NA|TRBJ1-1
CASSYSAGGGEAFF
TGTGCCAGCAGTTACTCGGCAGGAGGGGGTGAAGCTTTCTTT
>18|NA|TRBV29-1|TRBD2|TRBJ2-4
CSVAGWTSGTLAKNIQYF
TGCAGCGTTGCGGGCTGGACTAGCGGGACGCTAGCCAAAAACATTCAGTACTTC